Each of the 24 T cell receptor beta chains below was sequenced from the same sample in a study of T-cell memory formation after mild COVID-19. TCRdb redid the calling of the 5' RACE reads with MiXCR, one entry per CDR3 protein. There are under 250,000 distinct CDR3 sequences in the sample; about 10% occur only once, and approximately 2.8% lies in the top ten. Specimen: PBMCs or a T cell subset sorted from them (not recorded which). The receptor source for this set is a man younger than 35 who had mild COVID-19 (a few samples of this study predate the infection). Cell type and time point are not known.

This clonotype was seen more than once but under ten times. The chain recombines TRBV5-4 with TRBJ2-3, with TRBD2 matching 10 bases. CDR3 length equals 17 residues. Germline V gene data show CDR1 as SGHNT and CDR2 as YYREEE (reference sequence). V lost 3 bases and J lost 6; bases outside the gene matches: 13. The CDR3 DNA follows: TGTGCCAGCAGCTCGACTAGCGGGCCGCGCGGGTTGGATACGCAGTATTTT. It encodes CASSSTSGPRGLDTQYF.

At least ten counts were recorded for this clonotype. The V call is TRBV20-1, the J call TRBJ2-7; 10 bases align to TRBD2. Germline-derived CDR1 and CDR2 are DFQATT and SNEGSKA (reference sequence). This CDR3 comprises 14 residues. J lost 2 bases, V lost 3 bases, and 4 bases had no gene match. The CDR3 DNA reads TGCAGTGCTAGGGCCAGCGGGGGGGCCTACGAGCAGTACTTC. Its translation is CSARASGGAYEQYF.

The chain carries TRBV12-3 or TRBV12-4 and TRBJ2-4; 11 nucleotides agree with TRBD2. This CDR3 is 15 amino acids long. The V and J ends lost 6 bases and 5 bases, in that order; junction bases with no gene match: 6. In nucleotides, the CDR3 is TGTGCCAGCAGACCGGGACTAGCGGCTGAAAACATTCAGTACTTC. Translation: CASRPGLAAENIQYF.

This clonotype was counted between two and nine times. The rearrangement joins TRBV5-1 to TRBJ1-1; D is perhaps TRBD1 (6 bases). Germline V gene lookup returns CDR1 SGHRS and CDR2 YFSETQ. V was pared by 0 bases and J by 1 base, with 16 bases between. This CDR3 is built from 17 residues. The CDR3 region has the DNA TGCGCCAGCAGCTTGGTACAGGGACAATTCGGGAACACTGAAGCTTTCTTT. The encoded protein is CASSLVQGQFGNTEAFF.

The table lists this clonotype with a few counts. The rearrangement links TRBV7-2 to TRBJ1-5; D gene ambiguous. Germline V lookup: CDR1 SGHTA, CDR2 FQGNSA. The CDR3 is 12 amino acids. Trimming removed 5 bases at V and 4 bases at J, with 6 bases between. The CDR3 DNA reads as TGTGCCAGCAGCAGGCTAAATCAGCCCCAGCATTTT. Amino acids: CASSRLNQPQHF.

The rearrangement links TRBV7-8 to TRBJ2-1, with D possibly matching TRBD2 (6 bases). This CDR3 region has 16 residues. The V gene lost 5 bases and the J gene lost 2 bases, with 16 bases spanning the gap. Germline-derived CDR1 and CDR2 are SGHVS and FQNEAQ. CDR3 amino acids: CASSMFHSGTYNEQFF. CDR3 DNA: TGTGCCAGCAGCATGTTCCATAGCGGAACCTACAATGAGCAGTTCTTC. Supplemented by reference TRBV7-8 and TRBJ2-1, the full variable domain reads GAGVSQSPRYKVAKRGQDVALRCDPISGHVSLFWYQQALGQGPEFLTYFQNEAQLDKSGLPSDRFFAERPEGSVSTLKIQRTQQEDSAVYLCASSMFHSGTYNEQFFGPGTRLTVL.

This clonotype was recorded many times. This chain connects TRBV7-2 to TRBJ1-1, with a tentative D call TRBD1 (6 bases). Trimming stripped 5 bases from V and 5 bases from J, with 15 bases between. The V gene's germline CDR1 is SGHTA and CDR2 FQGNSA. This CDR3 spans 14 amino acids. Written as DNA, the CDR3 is TGTGCCAGCAGCCCACAGGGTAGGAGGACTGAAGCTTTCTTT. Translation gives CASSPQGRRTEAFF. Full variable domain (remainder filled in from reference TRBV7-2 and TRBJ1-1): GAGVSQSPSNKVTEKGKDVELRCDPISGHTALYWYRQSLGQGLEFLIYFQGNSAPDKSGLPSDRFSAERTGGSVSTLTIQRTQQEDSAVYLCASSPQGRRTEAFFGQGTRLTVV.

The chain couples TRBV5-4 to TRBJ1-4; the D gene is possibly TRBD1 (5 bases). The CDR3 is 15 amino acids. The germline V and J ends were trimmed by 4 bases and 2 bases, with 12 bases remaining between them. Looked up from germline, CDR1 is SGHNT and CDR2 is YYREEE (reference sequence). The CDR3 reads CASSPGGDTNEKLFF. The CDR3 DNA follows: TGTGCCAGCAGCCCCGGGGGAGACACTAATGAAAAACTGTTTTTT.

The chain's CDR3 is CASSFSGPPDGYTF. The CDR3 nucleotides are TGTGCCAGCAGTTTCTCGGGTCCCCCTGATGGCTACACCTTC. The gene calls are TRBV6-5 and TRBJ1-2; D not certain. Germline values: CDR1 MNHEY, CDR2 SVGAGI. V lost 4 bases and J lost 6, with 15 bases in between. The CDR3 length is 14 residues.

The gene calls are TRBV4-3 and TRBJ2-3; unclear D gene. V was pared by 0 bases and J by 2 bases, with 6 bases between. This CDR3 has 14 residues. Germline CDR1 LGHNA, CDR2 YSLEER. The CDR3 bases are TGCGCCAGCAGCCAAGAGCTCGCCACAGATACGCAGTATTTT. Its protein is CASSQELATDTQYF.

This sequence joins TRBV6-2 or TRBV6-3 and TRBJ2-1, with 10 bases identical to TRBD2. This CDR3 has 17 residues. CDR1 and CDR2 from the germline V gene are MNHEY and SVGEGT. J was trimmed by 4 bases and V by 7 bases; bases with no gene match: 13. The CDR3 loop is CASTNWASGGDYNEQFF. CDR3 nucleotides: TGTGCCAGCACCAACTGGGCTAGCGGGGGAGATTACAATGAGCAGTTCTTC.

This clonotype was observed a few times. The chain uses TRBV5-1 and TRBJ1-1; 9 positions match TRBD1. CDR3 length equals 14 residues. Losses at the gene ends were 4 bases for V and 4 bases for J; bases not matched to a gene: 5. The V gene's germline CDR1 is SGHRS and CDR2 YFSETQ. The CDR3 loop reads CASSPGTGPTEAFF. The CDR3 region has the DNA TGCGCCAGCAGCCCCGGGACAGGGCCCACTGAAGCTTTCTTT.

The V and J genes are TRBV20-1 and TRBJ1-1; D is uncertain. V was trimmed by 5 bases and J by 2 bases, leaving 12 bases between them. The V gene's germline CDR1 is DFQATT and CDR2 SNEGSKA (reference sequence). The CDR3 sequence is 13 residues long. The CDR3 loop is CSAPLELNTEAFF. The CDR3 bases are TGCAGTGCTCCGCTCGAACTAAACACTGAAGCTTTCTTT.

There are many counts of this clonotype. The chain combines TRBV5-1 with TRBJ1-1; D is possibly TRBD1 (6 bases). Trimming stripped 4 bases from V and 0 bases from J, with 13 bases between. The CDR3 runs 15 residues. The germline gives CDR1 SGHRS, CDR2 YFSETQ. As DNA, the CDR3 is TGCGCCAGCAGCCCGGGGGCCATTATGAACACTGAAGCTTTCTTT. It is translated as CASSPGAIMNTEAFF.

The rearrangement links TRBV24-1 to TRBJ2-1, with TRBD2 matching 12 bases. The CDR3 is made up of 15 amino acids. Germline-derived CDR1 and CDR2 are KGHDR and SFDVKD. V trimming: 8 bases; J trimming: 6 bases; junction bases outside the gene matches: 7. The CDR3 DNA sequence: TGTGCCACCACCGGACTAGCGGGAACAATCAATGAGCAGTTCTTC. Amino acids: CATTGLAGTINEQFF.

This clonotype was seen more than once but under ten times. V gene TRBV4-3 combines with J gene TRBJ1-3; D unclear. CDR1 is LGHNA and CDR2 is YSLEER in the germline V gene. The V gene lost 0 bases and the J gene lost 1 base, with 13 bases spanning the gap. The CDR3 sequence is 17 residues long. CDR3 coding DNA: TGCGCCAGCAGCCAAGATCCTGACACGCCGTCTGGAAACACCATATATTTT. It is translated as CASSQDPDTPSGNTIYF.

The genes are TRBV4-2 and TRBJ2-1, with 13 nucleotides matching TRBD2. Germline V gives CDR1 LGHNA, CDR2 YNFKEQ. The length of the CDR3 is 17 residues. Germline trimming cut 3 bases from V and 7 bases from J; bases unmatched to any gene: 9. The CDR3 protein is CASSHTSGGATQNEQFF. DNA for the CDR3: TGTGCCAGCAGCCACACTAGCGGGGGGGCCACGCAGAATGAGCAGTTCTTC.

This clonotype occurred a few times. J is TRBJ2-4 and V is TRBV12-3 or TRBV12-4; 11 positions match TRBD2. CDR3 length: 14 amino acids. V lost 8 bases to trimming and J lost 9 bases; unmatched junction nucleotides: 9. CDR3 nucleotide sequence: TGTGCCAGCCTTAGCGGGGGGGCCTTTGGCATTCAGTACTTC. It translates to CASLSGGAFGIQYF.

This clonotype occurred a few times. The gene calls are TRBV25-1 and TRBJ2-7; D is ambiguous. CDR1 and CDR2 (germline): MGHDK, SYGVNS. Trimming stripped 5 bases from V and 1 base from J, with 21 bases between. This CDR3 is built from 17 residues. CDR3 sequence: CASSPLRGRIPSYEQYF. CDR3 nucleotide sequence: TGTGCCAGCAGTCCGCTCCGCGGTAGGATACCGTCCTACGAGCAGTACTTC.

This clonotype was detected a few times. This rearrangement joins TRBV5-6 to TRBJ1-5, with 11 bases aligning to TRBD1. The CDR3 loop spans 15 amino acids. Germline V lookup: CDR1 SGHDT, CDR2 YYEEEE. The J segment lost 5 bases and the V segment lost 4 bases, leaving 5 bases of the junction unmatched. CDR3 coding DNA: TGTGCCAGCAGCCCGGGACAGGGGGATTATCAGCCCCAGCATTTT. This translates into CASSPGQGDYQPQHF.

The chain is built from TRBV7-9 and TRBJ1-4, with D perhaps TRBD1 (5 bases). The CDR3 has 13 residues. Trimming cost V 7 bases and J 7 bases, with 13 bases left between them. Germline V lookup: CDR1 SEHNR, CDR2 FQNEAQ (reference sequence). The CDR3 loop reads CASTLVGGEKLFF. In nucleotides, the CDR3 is TGTGCCAGCACCCTCGTGGGGGGTGAAAAACTGTTTTTT.

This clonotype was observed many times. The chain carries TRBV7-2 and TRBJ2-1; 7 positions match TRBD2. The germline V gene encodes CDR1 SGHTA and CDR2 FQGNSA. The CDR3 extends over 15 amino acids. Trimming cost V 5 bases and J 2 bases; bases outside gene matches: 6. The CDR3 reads CASSGKGGTYNEQFF. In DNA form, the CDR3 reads TGTGCCAGCAGCGGAAAGGGAGGGACCTACAATGAGCAGTTCTTC. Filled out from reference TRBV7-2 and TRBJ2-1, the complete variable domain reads GAGVSQSPSNKVTEKGKDVELRCDPISGHTALYWYRQSLGQGLEFLIYFQGNSAPDKSGLPSDRFSAERTGGSVSTLTIQRTQQEDSAVYLCASSGKGGTYNEQFFGPGTRLTVL.

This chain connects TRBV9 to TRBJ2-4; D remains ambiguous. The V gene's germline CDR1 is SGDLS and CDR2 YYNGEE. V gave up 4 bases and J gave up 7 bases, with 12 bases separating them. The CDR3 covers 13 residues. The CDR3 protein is CASSTGFGNIQYF. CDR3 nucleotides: TGTGCCAGCAGCACTGGCTTCGGGAACATTCAGTACTTC.

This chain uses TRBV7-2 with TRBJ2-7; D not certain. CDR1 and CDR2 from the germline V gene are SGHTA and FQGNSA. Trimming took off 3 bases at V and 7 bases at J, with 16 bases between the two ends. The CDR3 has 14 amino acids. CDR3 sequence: CASSLYLLASEQYF. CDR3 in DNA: TGTGCCAGCAGCTTGTACCTCTTGGCCTCAGAGCAGTACTTC.